This record looks at one T cell receptor beta chain sequence and its context. The antigen remains unidentified. With template switching, a universal primer site was added, and the cDNA carried unique molecular identifiers. TCRdb analysed the 5' RACE reads with MiXCR anew, one entry per CDR3 protein. The table shows some 600,000 distinct CDR3 sequences, with around 7.5% occurring only once. The data derive from a study of identical twins. Study conclusions and caveats: With beta out-of-frame sequences, excess sharing by twins was weaker. High-abundance cord blood beta clonotypes had fewer insertions; memory repertoires showed none.

This sample also belongs to another study, concerning yellow fever vaccine responses in identical twins. As reported in that work: Twins reportedly mounted vaccine T cell responses that seemed partly convergent, partly personalized.

The source material was PBMCs. The source is a woman aged 18-35 years in good health.

CDR3 bases: TGTGCCAGCTCTCCCATGGCGGGGATATCCTACGAGCAGTACTTC. This sequence encodes CASSPMAGISYEQYF. J is TRBJ2-7 and V is TRBV18, with a possible D match to TRBD2 (6 bases). From germline, CDR1 is KGHSH and CDR2 LQKENI. This CDR3 has 15 residues. The V end lost 6 bases, the J end lost 1 base, and 16 bases lay between the germline ends. The full variable domain, its missing parts supplied by reference TRBV18 and TRBJ2-7, is NAGVMQNPRHLVRRRGQEARLRCSPMKGHSHVYWYRQLPEEGLKFMVYLQKENIIDESGMPKERFSAEFPKEGPSILRIQQVVRGDSAAYFCASSPMAGISYEQYFGPGTRLTVT.